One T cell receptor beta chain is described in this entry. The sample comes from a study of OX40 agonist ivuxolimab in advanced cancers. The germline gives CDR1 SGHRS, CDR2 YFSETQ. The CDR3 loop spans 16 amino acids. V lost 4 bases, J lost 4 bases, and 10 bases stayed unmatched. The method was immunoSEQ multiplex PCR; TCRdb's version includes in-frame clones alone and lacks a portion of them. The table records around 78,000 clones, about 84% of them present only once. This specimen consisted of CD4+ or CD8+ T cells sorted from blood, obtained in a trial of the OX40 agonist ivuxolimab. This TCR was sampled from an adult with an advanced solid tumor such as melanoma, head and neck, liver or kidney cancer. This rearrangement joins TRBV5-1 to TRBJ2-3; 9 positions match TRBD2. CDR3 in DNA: TGCGCCAGCAGCCCGTATAGCGGGAGCAGTTCAGATACGCAGTATTTT. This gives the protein CASSPYSGSSSDTQYF.